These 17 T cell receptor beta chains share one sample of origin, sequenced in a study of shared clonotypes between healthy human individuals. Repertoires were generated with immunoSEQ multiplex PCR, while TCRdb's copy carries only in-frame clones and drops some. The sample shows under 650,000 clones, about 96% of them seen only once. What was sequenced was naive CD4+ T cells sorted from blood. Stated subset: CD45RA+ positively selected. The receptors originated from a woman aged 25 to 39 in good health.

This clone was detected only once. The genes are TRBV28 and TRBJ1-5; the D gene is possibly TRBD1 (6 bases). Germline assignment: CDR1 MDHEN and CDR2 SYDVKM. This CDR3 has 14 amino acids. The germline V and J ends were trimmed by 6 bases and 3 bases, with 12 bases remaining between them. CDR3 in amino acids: CASSRHRDNQPQHF. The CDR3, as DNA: TGTGCCAGCAGCCGCCACAGGGACAATCAGCCCCAGCATTTT.

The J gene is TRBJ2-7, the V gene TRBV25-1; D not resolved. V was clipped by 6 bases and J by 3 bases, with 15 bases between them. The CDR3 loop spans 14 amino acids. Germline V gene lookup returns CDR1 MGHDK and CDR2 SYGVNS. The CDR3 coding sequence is TGTGCCAGCAGCCTGGGCCAGCGAAACTACGAGCAGTACTTC. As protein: CASSLGQRNYEQYF.

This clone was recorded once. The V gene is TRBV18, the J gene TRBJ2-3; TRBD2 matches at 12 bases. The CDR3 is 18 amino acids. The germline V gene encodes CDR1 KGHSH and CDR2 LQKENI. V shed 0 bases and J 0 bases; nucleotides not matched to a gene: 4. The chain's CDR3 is CASSPPGLAGGSTDTQYF. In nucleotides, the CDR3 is TGTGCCAGCTCACCACCGGGTCTAGCGGGAGGGAGCACAGATACGCAGTATTTT.

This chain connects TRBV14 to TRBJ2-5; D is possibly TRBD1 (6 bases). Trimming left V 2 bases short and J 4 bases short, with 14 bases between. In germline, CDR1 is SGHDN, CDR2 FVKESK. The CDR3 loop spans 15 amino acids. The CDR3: CASSQLYRVPETQYF. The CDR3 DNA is TGTGCCAGCAGCCAATTATACAGGGTCCCAGAGACCCAGTACTTC.

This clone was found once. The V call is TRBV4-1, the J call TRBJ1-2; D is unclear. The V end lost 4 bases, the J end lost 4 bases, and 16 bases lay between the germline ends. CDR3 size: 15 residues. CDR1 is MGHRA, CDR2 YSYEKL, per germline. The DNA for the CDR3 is TGCGCCAGCAGCCGCACACCGGAGGGCGGCTATGGCTACACCTTC. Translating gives CASSRTPEGGYGYTF.

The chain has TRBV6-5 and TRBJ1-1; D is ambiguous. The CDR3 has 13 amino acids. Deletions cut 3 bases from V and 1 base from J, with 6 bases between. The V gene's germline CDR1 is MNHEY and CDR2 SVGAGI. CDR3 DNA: TGTGCCAGCAGTTATTTGGAGAACACTGAAGCTTTCTTT. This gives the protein CASSYLENTEAFF.

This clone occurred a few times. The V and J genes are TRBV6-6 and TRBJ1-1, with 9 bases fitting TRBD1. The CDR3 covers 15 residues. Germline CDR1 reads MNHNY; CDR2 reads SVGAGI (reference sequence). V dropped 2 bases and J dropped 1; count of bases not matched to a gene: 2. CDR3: CASSYLTGGNTEAFF. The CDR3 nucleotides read TGTGCCAGCAGTTACCTGACAGGGGGGAACACTGAAGCTTTCTTT.

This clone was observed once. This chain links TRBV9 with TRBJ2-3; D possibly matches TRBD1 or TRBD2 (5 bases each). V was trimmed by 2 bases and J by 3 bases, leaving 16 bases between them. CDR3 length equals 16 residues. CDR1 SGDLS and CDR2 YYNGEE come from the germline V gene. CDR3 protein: CASSVGARGGTDTQYF. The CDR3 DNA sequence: TGTGCCAGCAGCGTCGGGGCTAGAGGTGGAACAGATACGCAGTATTTT.

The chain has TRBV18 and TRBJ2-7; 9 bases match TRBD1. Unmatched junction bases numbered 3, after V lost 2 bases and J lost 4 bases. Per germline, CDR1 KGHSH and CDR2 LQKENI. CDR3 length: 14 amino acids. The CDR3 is CASSPDRGVYEQYF. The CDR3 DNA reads TGTGCCAGCTCACCAGACAGGGGGGTATACGAGCAGTACTTC.

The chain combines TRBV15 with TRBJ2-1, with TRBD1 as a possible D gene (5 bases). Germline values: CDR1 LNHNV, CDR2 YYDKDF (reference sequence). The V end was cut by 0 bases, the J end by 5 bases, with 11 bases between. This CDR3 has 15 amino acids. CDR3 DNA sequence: TGTGCCACCAGCAGAGAGCCAGGGTATAACAATGAGCAGTTCTTC. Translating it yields CATSREPGYNNEQFF.

In DNA form, the CDR3 reads TGTGCCAGTAGTGACGCGATGAACACTGAAGCTTTCTTT. It encodes CASSDAMNTEAFF. The J gene is TRBJ1-1, the V gene TRBV19; D unresolved. V was clipped by 5 bases and J by 0 bases, with 7 bases between them. CDR1 is LNHDA, CDR2 SQIVND, per germline (reference sequence). This CDR3 region has 13 residues.

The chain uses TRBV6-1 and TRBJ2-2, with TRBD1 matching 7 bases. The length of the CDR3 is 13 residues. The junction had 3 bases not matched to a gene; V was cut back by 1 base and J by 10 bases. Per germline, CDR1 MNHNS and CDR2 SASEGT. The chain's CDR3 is CASSEVGGAELFF. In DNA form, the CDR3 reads TGTGCCAGCAGTGAAGTAGGGGGCGCGGAGCTGTTTTTT.

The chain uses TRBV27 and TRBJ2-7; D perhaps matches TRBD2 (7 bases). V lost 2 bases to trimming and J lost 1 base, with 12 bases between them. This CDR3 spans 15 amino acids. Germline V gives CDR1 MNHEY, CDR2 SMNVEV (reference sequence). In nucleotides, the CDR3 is TGTGCCAGCAGTTTAAGGGAGGGGGTATCCTACGAGCAGTACTTC. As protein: CASSLREGVSYEQYF.

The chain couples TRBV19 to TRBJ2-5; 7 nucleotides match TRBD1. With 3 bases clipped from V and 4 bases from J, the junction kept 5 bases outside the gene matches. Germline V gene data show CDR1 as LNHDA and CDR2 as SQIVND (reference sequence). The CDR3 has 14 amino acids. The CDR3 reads CASSIQGVRETQYF. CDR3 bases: TGTGCCAGTAGTATTCAGGGGGTCCGAGAGACCCAGTACTTC.

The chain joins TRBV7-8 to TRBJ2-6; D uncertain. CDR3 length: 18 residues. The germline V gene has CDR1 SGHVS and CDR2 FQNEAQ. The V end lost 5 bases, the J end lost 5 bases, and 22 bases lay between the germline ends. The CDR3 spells CASSNVSYPQSRANVLTF. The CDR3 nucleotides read TGTGCCAGCAGCAACGTGAGTTACCCACAAAGTCGGGCCAACGTCCTGACTTTC.

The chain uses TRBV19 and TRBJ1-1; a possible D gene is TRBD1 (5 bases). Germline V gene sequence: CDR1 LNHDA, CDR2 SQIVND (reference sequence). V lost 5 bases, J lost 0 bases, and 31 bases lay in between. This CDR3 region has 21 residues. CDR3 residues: CASSPWRRAPNRTLMNTEAFF. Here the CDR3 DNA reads TGTGCCAGTAGTCCTTGGAGACGGGCGCCAAACAGGACTCTAATGAACACTGAAGCTTTCTTT. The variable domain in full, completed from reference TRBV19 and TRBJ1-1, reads DGGITQSPKYLFRKEGQNVTLSCEQNLNHDAMYWYRQDPGQGLRLIYYSQIVNDFQKGDIAEGYSVSREKKESFPLTVTSAQKNPTAFYLCASSPWRRAPNRTLMNTEAFFGQGTRLTVV.

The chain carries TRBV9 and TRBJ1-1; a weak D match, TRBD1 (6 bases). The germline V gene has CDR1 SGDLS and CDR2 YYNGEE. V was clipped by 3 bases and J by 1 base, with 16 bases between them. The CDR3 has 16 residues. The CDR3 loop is CASSGPFQGSNTEAFF. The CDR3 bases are TGTGCCAGCAGCGGTCCATTCCAGGGGTCGAACACTGAAGCTTTCTTT.